What follows describes a single TCR beta chain. The data were taken from a study of OX40 agonist ivuxolimab in advanced cancers. Whole-study context: Head and neck, renal cell, melanoma or hepatocellular carcinoma were the cancers that dose-escalation patients had. Three dose-escalation patients had partial responses: one with hepatocellular carcinoma and two with cutaneous melanoma.

Sequencing was performed with immunoSEQ multiplex PCR; in TCRdb, only in-frame clones are kept and a portion is missing. In the table there are some 90,000 clones, more than 85% of which are singletons. Germline values: CDR1 SGHAT, CDR2 FQNNGV. The CDR3 is made up of 15 amino acids. Trimming cost V 3 bases and J 4 bases; bases outside gene matches: 9. The input for sequencing was CD4+ or CD8+ T cells sorted from blood, taken in a trial of the OX40 agonist ivuxolimab. The rearrangement links TRBV11-2 to TRBJ2-7; TRBD2 matches at 7 bases. The clonotype was recovered from an adult with an advanced solid tumor such as melanoma, head and neck, liver or kidney cancer. The CDR3 nucleotides are TGTGCCAGCAGCTTTGGGGAGGGGTGGCTTTACGAGCAGTACTTC. This translates into CASSFGEGWLYEQYF.